These 8 T cell receptor beta chains originate from one sample sequenced in a study of CD8 T cells in ankylosing spondylitis. Study-wide findings and caveats: Ankylosing spondylitis blood seemed to carry a telltale TCR beta motif made of several highly homologous variants.

Each CDR3 protein gets one entry after TCRdb re-called the 5' RACE reads with MiXCR. The sample shows 200,000 to 250,000 distinct CDR3 sequences, 7% to 8% of them seen only once. These receptors lack a known antigen. Sequenced material: blood, either unsorted or a sorted T cell fraction (not recorded which). The receptors come from a male donor with ankylosing spondylitis.

This clonotype was seen ten or more times. The chain is built from TRBV7-9 and TRBJ1-1; D remains unclear. The germline V gene has CDR1 SEHNR and CDR2 FQNEAQ (reference sequence). V was trimmed by 4 bases and J by 1 base, leaving 10 bases between them. CDR3 length: 14 amino acids. The DNA of the CDR3 is TGTGCCAGCAGCTGGACGATGGGGAACACTGAAGCTTTCTTT. This encodes CASSWTMGNTEAFF.

J is TRBJ2-5 and V is TRBV4-1; 7 bases map to TRBD1. Germline CDR1 MGHRA, CDR2 YSYEKL. The CDR3 length is 15 residues. Unmatched junction bases numbered 5, after V lost 3 bases and J lost 1 base. For the CDR3, the DNA is TGCGCCAGCAGCCAGCAGACAGGGAGCCAAGAGACCCAGTACTTC. Translation: CASSQQTGSQETQYF.

The rearrangement links TRBV4-3 to TRBJ2-7; 14 nucleotides agree with TRBD2. Trimming took 3 bases from V and 6 from J; bases not matched to a gene: 19. The CDR3 has 20 residues. The germline V gene encodes CDR1 LGHNA and CDR2 YSLEER. CDR3 sequence: CASSHTQRLAGGPIALEQYF. CDR3 bases: TGCGCCAGCAGCCACACACAACGACTAGCGGGGGGGCCCATAGCACTCGAGCAGTACTTC.

Ten or more counts support this clonotype. J is TRBJ1-5 and V is TRBV7-6; D not resolved. V shed 8 bases and J shed 4 bases, with 12 bases lying between them. The CDR3 contains 13 residues. The germline V gene encodes CDR1 SGHVS and CDR2 FNYEAQ. This CDR3 is CASCAQRNQPQHF. CDR3 nucleotide sequence: TGTGCCAGCTGCGCACAGCGTAATCAGCCCCAGCATTTT.

This clonotype was seen only a few times. The chain employs TRBV27 and TRBJ2-5, with TRBD2 matching 12 bases. This CDR3 has 15 amino acids. With V trimmed by 8 bases and J by 1 base, 5 bases remained unmatched. From germline, CDR1 is MNHEY and CDR2 SMNVEV (reference sequence). CDR3 loop: CASRRTSGIQETQYF. Written as DNA, the CDR3 is TGTGCCAGCCGGCGGACTAGCGGGATCCAAGAGACCCAGTACTTC.

This clonotype was counted ten times or more. This sequence joins TRBV9 and TRBJ2-1, with 10 bases lining up with TRBD2. Germline V lookup: CDR1 SGDLS, CDR2 YYNGEE. CDR3 length: 17 residues. Trimming at V came to 3 bases and at J to 2 bases, leaving 8 bases not matched to a gene. The CDR3 region has the DNA TGTGCCAGCAGCGATAGAGGAGCGGGAGGGCCCTACAATGAGCAGTTCTTC. It translates to CASSDRGAGGPYNEQFF.

The table lists this clonotype with many counts. The rearrangement links TRBV20-1 to TRBJ2-2; TRBD1 matches 8 bases. CDR3 length equals 13 residues. Germline V gene data show CDR1 as DFQATT and CDR2 as SNEGSKA (reference sequence). The junction had 4 bases not matched to a gene; V was cut back by 6 bases and J by 4 bases. The CDR3 loop is CSAGDRGTGELFF. The CDR3 DNA follows: TGCAGTGCCGGCGACAGGGGCACCGGGGAGCTGTTTTTT.

CDR3: CASSFASGGATYQETQYF. In DNA, the CDR3 is TGCGCCAGCAGCTTCGCTAGCGGGGGGGCGACGTACCAAGAGACCCAGTACTTC. The chain uses TRBV5-1 and TRBJ2-5; the match to TRBD2 covers 12 bases. Germline CDR1 reads SGHRS; CDR2 reads YFSETQ. J gave up 0 bases and V 2 bases, and 8 bases lay outside the gene matches. The CDR3 runs 18 residues.